Below are 11 T cell receptor beta chains sequenced from a single sample in a study of blood T cell repertoires in COVID-19. Method: immunoSEQ multiplex PCR; TCRdb's copy keeps in-frame clones and lacks some. Of 200,000 to 300,000 clones detected, about 90% appear once; the ten largest clones hold around 3%. Sequenced material: peripheral blood. The receptors were gathered from a man between 18 and 35 years old with active or convalescent COVID-19.

The V and J genes are TRBV5-1 and TRBJ2-2; TRBD1 aligns across 7 bases. The germline gives CDR1 SGHRS, CDR2 YFSETQ. V trimming: 2 bases; J trimming: 2 bases; junction bases outside the gene matches: 9. This CDR3 has 17 amino acids. The CDR3 region has the DNA TGCGCCAGCAGCTTCTTATCGAGACAGGGAAACACCGGGGAGCTGTTTTTT. Translating gives CASSFLSRQGNTGELFF.

The V call is TRBV7-2, the J call TRBJ1-2; TRBD1 is a possible D gene (6 bases). V dropped 4 bases and J dropped 5 bases, with 11 bases sitting between them. The CDR3 spans 13 residues. Germline values: CDR1 SGHTA, CDR2 FQGNSA. DNA of the CDR3: TGTGCCAGCAGCTCGGACAGTAATTATGGCTACACCTTC. It translates to CASSSDSNYGYTF. The variable domain in full, completed from reference TRBV7-2 and TRBJ1-2, reads GAGVSQSPSNKVTEKGKDVELRCDPISGHTALYWYRQSLGQGLEFLIYFQGNSAPDKSGLPSDRFSAERTGGSVSTLTIQRTQQEDSAVYLCASSSDSNYGYTFGSGTRLTVV.

The CDR3 DNA sequence: TGTGCCAGAGACCTCCCGGGACAGGGAGCCTATGGCTACACCTTC. Residues: CARDLPGQGAYGYTF. The rearrangement links TRBV11-2 to TRBJ1-2; 9 bases are shared with TRBD1. The CDR3 extends over 15 amino acids. V lost 9 bases and J lost 4; bases outside the gene matches: 12. Looked up from germline, CDR1 is SGHAT and CDR2 is FQNNGV.

This sequence joins TRBV7-8 and TRBJ2-1; D is perhaps TRBD1 (5 bases). Germline V lookup: CDR1 SGHVS, CDR2 FQNEAQ. Trimming pared 1 base from V and 6 bases from J, leaving 13 bases between. This CDR3 is 15 amino acids long. The CDR3 region has the DNA TGTGCCAGCAGCTTAGGGTTAGGGGCCGTCAATGAGCAGTTCTTC. It translates to CASSLGLGAVNEQFF.

The V call is TRBV4-3, the J call TRBJ1-2; perhaps TRBD1 as D (6 bases). The CDR3 has 17 amino acids. V was cut by 1 base and J by 1 base, with 16 bases left in between. The germline gives CDR1 LGHNA, CDR2 YSLEER. CDR3 region: CASSQVFGTNINYGYTF. The CDR3 DNA reads TGCGCCAGCAGCCAAGTGTTCGGGACAAATATTAACTATGGCTACACCTTC.

The gene calls are TRBV27 and TRBJ2-1, with 7 bases lining up with TRBD2. The J segment lost 8 bases and the V segment lost 6 bases, leaving 7 bases of the junction unmatched. The CDR3 spans 13 residues. Germline V CDR1 and CDR2: MNHEY, SMNVEV (reference sequence). The CDR3: CASSPGRGDEQFF. DNA of the CDR3: TGTGCCAGCAGCCCTGGGAGGGGCGATGAGCAGTTCTTC.

J is TRBJ1-3 and V is TRBV6-5; D not resolved. CDR3 length equals 15 residues. Germline values: CDR1 MNHEY, CDR2 SVGAGI. Trimming removed 2 bases from V and 0 bases from J, with 8 bases in between. The CDR3 DNA reads as TGTGCCAGCAGTTACGGGCAGATCTCTGGAAACACCATATATTTT. Translated, it gives CASSYGQISGNTIYF.

This chain links TRBV12-5 with TRBJ2-1, with 8 bases identical to TRBD2. Germline CDR1 and CDR2: LGHNT and FRNRAP. The CDR3 consists of 15 residues. The ends lost 5 bases at V and 4 bases at J; junction bases unmatched: 7. The CDR3 here is CASGPRGAGYNEQFF. The CDR3 DNA reads as TGTGCTAGTGGTCCGCGGGGGGCGGGATACAATGAGCAGTTCTTC.

The chain has TRBV7-2 and TRBJ2-5; the match to TRBD2 covers 9 bases. With 0 bases clipped from V and 4 bases from J, the junction kept 6 bases outside the gene matches. The CDR3 totals 16 residues. Germline assignment: CDR1 SGHTA and CDR2 FQGNSA. The CDR3 DNA follows: TGTGCCAGCAGCTTAGCGCGGGGGGGGTGGATAGAGACCCAGTACTTC. Translation: CASSLARGGWIETQYF.

The CDR3 protein is CASSRRGEQFF. CDR3 bases: TGTGCCAGCAGCCGGAGGGGTGAGCAGTTCTTC. J is TRBJ2-1 and V is TRBV28, with a tentative D call TRBD2 (6 bases). From germline, CDR1 is MDHEN and CDR2 SYDVKM. The CDR3 contains 11 residues. Trimming removed 6 bases from V and 9 bases from J, with 9 bases in between. Looking up the rest from reference TRBV28 and TRBJ2-1 gives the full variable domain: DVKVTQSSRYLVKRTGEKVFLECVQDMDHENMFWYRQDPGLGLRLIYFSYDVKMKEKGDIPEGYSVSREKKERFSLILESASTNQTSMYLCASSRRGEQFFGPGTRLTVL.

The V call is TRBV19, the J call TRBJ1-5, with TRBD1 matching 10 bases. The ends lost 3 bases at V and 7 bases at J; junction bases unmatched: 9. Germline-derived CDR1 and CDR2 are LNHDA and SQIVND (reference sequence). CDR3 size: 16 residues. This CDR3 is CASSMRAGTGDQPQHF. Written as DNA, the CDR3 is TGTGCCAGTAGTATGAGGGCCGGGACAGGGGACCAGCCCCAGCATTTT.